These 24 T cell receptor beta chains were sequenced from one sample in a study of T cell responses to AZD1222 COVID-19 vaccine. The assay was immunoSEQ multiplex PCR, and TCRdb's table has in-frame clones only and misses some. The sample records tens of thousands of clones, roughly 75% being singletons. The specimen comprised peripheral blood, sampled 28 days after the second AZD1222 dose. The source is an adult who received the AZD1222 COVID-19 vaccine.

This sequence joins TRBV5-5 and TRBJ2-7; a possible D gene is TRBD1 (6 bases). This CDR3 comprises 14 residues. V was trimmed by 4 bases and J by 3 bases, leaving 14 bases between them. CDR1 is SGHKS, CDR2 YYEKEE, per germline (reference sequence). The CDR3 is CASSNRRDNYEQYF. The CDR3 coding sequence is TGTGCCAGCAGCAACCGCCGGGACAACTACGAGCAGTACTTC.

This clone has more than one count but fewer than ten. The chain combines TRBV13 with TRBJ1-2; 8 bases match TRBD1. Losses at the gene ends were 5 bases for V and 7 bases for J; bases not matched to a gene: 15. CDR1 is PRHDT, CDR2 FYEKMQ, per germline (reference sequence). This CDR3 region has 16 residues. CDR3 loop: CASSPGQGRIGSGYTF. CDR3 nucleotides: TGTGCCAGCAGCCCTGGACAGGGCCGGATCGGAAGTGGCTACACCTTC.

The chain couples TRBV27 to TRBJ2-7, with D perhaps matching TRBD2 (6 bases). V was trimmed by 6 bases and J by 2 bases, leaving 14 bases between them. The V gene's germline CDR1 is MNHEY and CDR2 SMNVEV (reference sequence). The CDR3 has 14 amino acids. This chain's CDR3 is CASSVEEGPYEQYF. CDR3 nucleotide sequence: TGTGCCAGCAGCGTCGAGGAGGGACCCTACGAGCAGTACTTC.

V usage is TRBV19 and J usage is TRBJ1-4; possible D gene TRBD1, 6 bases. Trimming left V 0 bases short and J 5 bases short, with 13 bases between. In germline, CDR1 is LNHDA, CDR2 SQIVND (reference sequence). The CDR3 length is 16 residues. CDR3 DNA: TGTGCCAGTAGTATAGATCCAACAGGGAGAAATGAAAAACTGTTTTTT. This translates into CASSIDPTGRNEKLFF.

This sequence joins TRBV7-8 and TRBJ2-6; no definite D call. Deletions cut 5 bases from V and 3 bases from J, with 8 bases between. The CDR3 spans 14 residues. CDR1 and CDR2 (germline): SGHVS, FQNEAQ. The CDR3 here is CASSVGFGANVLTF. As DNA, the CDR3 is TGTGCCAGCAGCGTAGGTTTTGGGGCCAACGTCCTGACTTTC.

CDR3 region: CASSLADSGTDTQYF. The DNA of the CDR3 is TGTGCCAGCAGCTTAGCTGACAGCGGCACAGATACGCAGTATTTT. This chain joins TRBV7-6 and TRBJ2-3; a possible D gene is TRBD1 (5 bases). The germline V gene encodes CDR1 SGHVS and CDR2 FNYEAQ. V gave up 0 bases and J gave up 1 base, with 8 bases separating them. This CDR3 comprises 15 residues.

This clone was counted only a few times. The chain carries TRBV10-3 and TRBJ2-1; 12 bases are shared with TRBD2. CDR1 is ENHRY and CDR2 is SYGVKD in the germline V gene. Germline trimming cut 3 bases from V and 8 bases from J; bases unmatched to any gene: 14. CDR3 size: 18 residues. The CDR3, as DNA: TGTGCCATCAGTGATTGGGGAACTAGCGGGAGGAATTCCGATGAGCAGTTCTTC. This encodes CAISDWGTSGRNSDEQFF.

The rearrangement joins TRBV7-2 to TRBJ2-3; D is uncertain. V was clipped by 1 base and J by 4 bases, with 9 bases between them. The CDR3 spans 14 residues. Germline V gives CDR1 SGHTA, CDR2 FQGNSA. CDR3 DNA: TGTGCCAGCAGCTTAGGGCCTGGGGCAGATACGCAGTATTTT. This translates into CASSLGPGADTQYF.

As DNA, the CDR3 is TGTGCCAGCTCACCAGGGGAGGGTGCAGATACGCAGTATTTT. Amino acid sequence: CASSPGEGADTQYF. This chain links TRBV18 with TRBJ2-3; 7 bases are a match to TRBD2. After removal of 2 bases from V and 4 bases from J, the junction contained 3 bases not matched to a gene. The germline gives CDR1 KGHSH, CDR2 LQKENI. The CDR3 extends over 14 amino acids.

The chain combines TRBV28 with TRBJ2-7; 7 nucleotides align to TRBD2. Germline CDR1 reads MDHEN; CDR2 reads SYDVKM. Trimming at V came to 4 bases and at J to 1 base, leaving 7 bases not matched to a gene. CDR3 length equals 15 residues. For the CDR3, the DNA is TGTGCCAGCAGTTCTCCGGGAGGAGCGTCCTACGAGCAGTACTTC. Translating it yields CASSSPGGASYEQYF. The complete variable domain, with remaining parts taken from reference TRBV28 and TRBJ2-7, reads DVKVTQSSRYLVKRTGEKVFLECVQDMDHENMFWYRQDPGLGLRLIYFSYDVKMKEKGDIPEGYSVSREKKERFSLILESASTNQTSMYLCASSSPGGASYEQYFGPGTRLTVT.

This clone was observed a single time. This chain links TRBV12-3 or TRBV12-4 with TRBJ1-2; D is possibly TRBD1 (5 bases). This CDR3 comprises 12 residues. V was cut by 6 bases and J by 6 bases, with 11 bases left in between. The CDR3 sequence is CASRFGGNGYTF. The CDR3 DNA follows: TGTGCCAGCAGGTTCGGGGGGAATGGCTACACCTTC.

J is TRBJ1-2 and V is TRBV7-6, with D tentatively TRBD1 (5 bases). Trimming stripped 5 bases from V and 3 bases from J, with 16 bases between. The CDR3 has 15 amino acids. CDR1 is SGHVS, CDR2 FNYEAQ, per germline. Here the CDR3 DNA reads TGTGCCAGCAGCCCCAGACAGTCCCTCGACTATGGCTACACCTTC. Its translation is CASSPRQSLDYGYTF.

The chain employs TRBV11-2 and TRBJ2-3, with TRBD1 as a possible D gene (6 bases). Germline V gene sequence: CDR1 SGHAT, CDR2 FQNNGV. The V and J ends lost 4 bases and 2 bases respectively, with 13 bases between them. The CDR3 loop spans 15 amino acids. The DNA of the CDR3 is TGTGCCAGCAGCTCATTCGACAGGCCCACAGATACGCAGTATTTT. This encodes CASSSFDRPTDTQYF.

This chain's CDR3 is CASSSRGRLNNEQFF. The CDR3 DNA sequence: TGTGCCAGCTCCTCTAGGGGGCGATTGAACAATGAGCAGTTCTTC. The chain uses TRBV18 and TRBJ2-1, with 7 positions matching TRBD1. From germline, CDR1 is KGHSH and CDR2 LQKENI. V gave up 6 bases and J gave up 5 bases; unmatched junction bases: 10. This CDR3 contains 15 residues.

The V call is TRBV5-6, the J call TRBJ1-3; weak D call: TRBD1 (6 bases). Germline CDR1 and CDR2: SGHDT and YYEEEE. The CDR3 is made up of 14 amino acids. Trimming removed 2 bases at V and 11 bases at J, with 17 bases between. CDR3 loop: CASSFWSTGTSIYF. CDR3 DNA sequence: TGTGCCAGCAGCTTTTGGTCAACAGGGACGTCCATATATTTT.

This clone was found a few times. The chain carries TRBV15 and TRBJ2-3; 8 bases match TRBD2. The CDR3 is 14 amino acids. Per the germline V gene, CDR1 is LNHNV and CDR2 is YYDKDF (reference sequence). Trimming at V came to 4 bases and at J to 4 bases, leaving 4 bases not matched to a gene. The DNA of the CDR3 is TGTGCCACCAGCATACGGGGGGGGTCAGATACGCAGTATTTT. Translating gives CATSIRGGSDTQYF.

This clone was seen once. The V gene is TRBV18, the J gene TRBJ2-1; D perhaps matches TRBD2 (6 bases). The CDR3 is 13 amino acids. V was clipped by 3 bases and J by 7 bases, with 10 bases between them. CDR1 and CDR2 (germline): KGHSH, LQKENI. The CDR3 here is CASSPPGRNEQFF. CDR3 nucleotide sequence: TGTGCCAGCTCACCGCCAGGGAGGAATGAGCAGTTCTTC.

This clone was seen a single time. The J gene is TRBJ1-2, the V gene TRBV5-1; 9 bases are shared with TRBD1. CDR1 is SGHRS, CDR2 YFSETQ, per germline. J was trimmed by 7 bases and V by 3 bases; bases with no gene match: 4. The length of the CDR3 is 13 residues. CDR3 amino acids: CASSSQGALGYTF. The CDR3 DNA reads TGCGCCAGCAGCTCACAGGGGGCACTTGGCTACACCTTC.

The rearrangement joins TRBV19 to TRBJ1-5; possibly TRBD1 for D (5 bases). The CDR3 is 16 residues long. The germline V gene has CDR1 LNHDA and CDR2 SQIVND (reference sequence). The ends were cut back, 2 bases at V and 6 bases at J, with 17 bases in the middle. The CDR3 region is CASSITLGQGGQPQHF. In DNA form, the CDR3 reads TGTGCCAGTAGTATAACCCTTGGGCAGGGAGGTCAGCCCCAGCATTTT.

The J gene is TRBJ1-1, the V gene TRBV5-4; 7 bases align to TRBD1. Germline V CDR1 and CDR2: SGHNT, YYREEE (reference sequence). The CDR3 has 15 amino acids. V dropped 4 bases and J dropped 0; count of bases not matched to a gene: 6. CDR3 in amino acids: CASSIRDSMNTEAFF. The CDR3 DNA follows: TGTGCCAGCAGCATCCGGGACAGCATGAACACTGAAGCTTTCTTT.

Regarding this clone: The sample carries other DNA sequences with the same CDR3. The chain links TRBV6-5 to TRBJ2-3; D gene unclear. CDR3 length: 14 residues. The germline gives CDR1 MNHEY, CDR2 SVGAGI. Trimming pared 2 bases from V and 0 bases from J, leaving 6 bases between. CDR3 in amino acids: CASSYGVSTDTQYF. The DNA of the CDR3 is TGTGCCAGCAGTTACGGGGTCAGCACAGATACGCAGTATTTT.

The rearrangement uses TRBV11-2 and TRBJ1-2; D gene ambiguous. V lost 9 bases, J lost 1 base, and 6 bases lay in between. The germline V gene encodes CDR1 SGHAT and CDR2 FQNNGV. The CDR3 is made up of 11 amino acids. DNA for the CDR3: TGTGCCAGAATATGTAACTATGGCTACACCTTC. It translates to CARICNYGYTF. The whole variable domain, filled in from reference TRBV11-2 and TRBJ1-2, reads EAGVAQSPRYKIIEKRQSVAFWCNPISGHATLYWYQQILGQGPKLLIQFQNNGVVDDSQLPKDRFSAERLKGVDSTLKIQPAKLEDSAVYLCARICNYGYTFGSGTRLTVV.

The chain combines TRBV19 with TRBJ2-5; no definite D call. V was cut by 3 bases and J by 0 bases, with 5 bases left in between. Germline CDR1 LNHDA, CDR2 SQIVND (reference sequence). This CDR3 is 13 amino acids long. In DNA form, the CDR3 reads TGTGCCAGTAGTATGTACCACCAAGAGACCCAGTACTTC. Translated: CASSMYHQETQYF.

V and J are TRBV7-9 and TRBJ2-5; 9 bases line up with TRBD1. There are 15 residues in the CDR3. The J segment lost 5 bases and the V segment lost 4 bases, leaving 8 bases of the junction unmatched. CDR1 SEHNR and CDR2 FQNEAQ come from the germline V gene (reference sequence). The CDR3 reads CASSSGQGLGETQYF. The CDR3 bases are TGTGCCAGCAGCTCCGGACAGGGGCTCGGGGAGACCCAGTACTTC.